A single sample is the source of the 25 T cell receptor beta chains below, sequenced in a study of cytomegalovirus exposure and HLA in healthy donors. The PCR employed 60 Vbeta primers together with 13 Jbeta primers. The repertoire was sequenced with immunoSEQ multiplex PCR; TCRdb's copy has only in-frame clones and lacks some. This table holds some 110,000 clones, about 60% found once. The sample comprised PBMCs. Receptors were obtained from a young woman in good health and CMV-seronegative.

This chain joins TRBV27 and TRBJ1-1, with 10 bases matching TRBD1. V dropped 9 bases and J dropped 2; count of bases not matched to a gene: 9. Germline-derived CDR1 and CDR2 are MNHEY and SMNVEV (reference sequence). The CDR3 contains 15 residues. The CDR3: CASGQGVVRNTEAFF. CDR3 bases: TGTGCCAGTGGACAGGGGGTTGTTCGTAACACTGAAGCTTTCTTT.

This chain uses TRBV6-5 with TRBJ1-1, with no clear D. CDR3 length: 12 amino acids. Between the trimmed V and J ends, which lost 5 bases and 9 bases, there was a span of 13 bases. The V gene's germline CDR1 is MNHEY and CDR2 SVGAGI. Written as DNA, the CDR3 is TGTGCCAGCAGTCCCCTAGCCGGGCAAGCTTTCTTT. Translated, it gives CASSPLAGQAFF.

J is TRBJ2-7 and V is TRBV9, with D perhaps TRBD1 (7 bases). The V gene's germline CDR1 is SGDLS and CDR2 YYNGEE. Trimming pared 0 bases from V and 6 bases from J, leaving 10 bases between. The CDR3 covers 13 residues. The CDR3 is CASSVDRGGEQYF. DNA of the CDR3: TGTGCCAGCAGCGTAGACAGGGGAGGCGAGCAGTACTTC.

The rearrangement joins TRBV5-6 to TRBJ1-2; tentative D call: TRBD1 (5 bases). The CDR3 loop spans 13 amino acids. V was trimmed by 1 base and J by 4 bases, leaving 8 bases between them. The germline V gene encodes CDR1 SGHDT and CDR2 YYEEEE. For the CDR3, the DNA is TGTGCCAGCAGCTTGTCCGGGGGCTATGGCTACACCTTC. It specifies CASSLSGGYGYTF.

This clone was seen a handful of times. The rearrangement joins TRBV7-2 to TRBJ2-2; 7 nucleotides match TRBD2. Trimming removed 2 bases from V and 1 base from J; junction bases left unmatched: 1. CDR3 length: 15 residues. Germline CDR1 reads SGHTA; CDR2 reads FQGNSA. The CDR3 loop is CASSLRGVNTGELFF. DNA of the CDR3: TGTGCCAGCAGCTTACGGGGGGTGAACACCGGGGAGCTGTTTTTT.

The chain carries TRBV28 and TRBJ1-5; D perhaps matches TRBD1 (6 bases). The CDR3 runs 15 residues. Germline values: CDR1 MDHEN, CDR2 SYDVKM. The V end was cut by 6 bases, the J end by 6 bases, with 18 bases between. DNA of the CDR3: TGTGCCAGCAGGAGGGTCAGGGGAAAGAGTCAGCCCCAGCATTTT. Translation: CASRRVRGKSQPQHF.

In this sample, this clone turned up once. The V call is TRBV4-3, the J call TRBJ1-5, with D possibly matching TRBD1 (5 bases). V gave up 1 base and J gave up 4 bases, with 5 bases separating them. The CDR3 consists of 13 residues. CDR1 and CDR2 (germline): LGHNA, YSLEER. CDR3 residues: CASSQGQNQPQHF. The CDR3 nucleotides are TGCGCCAGCAGCCAAGGACAGAATCAGCCCCAGCATTTT.

This clone was seen a handful of times. The V call is TRBV30, the J call TRBJ2-1; 10 bases match TRBD2. Germline V lookup: CDR1 GTSNPN, CDR2 SVGIG (reference sequence). The V gene end was trimmed by 2 bases and the J gene end by 2 bases; junction bases not matched to a gene: 3. The CDR3 contains 15 residues. The CDR3 DNA follows: TGTGCCTGGAGTCCCGGACTAGCGGCCTACAATGAGCAGTTCTTC. This encodes CAWSPGLAAYNEQFF. Full variable domain (missing parts from reference TRBV30 and TRBJ2-1): SQTIHQWPATLVQPVGSPLSLECTVEGTSNPNLYWYRQAAGRGLQLLFYSVGIGQISSEVPQNLSASRPQDRQFILSSKKLLLSDSGFYLCAWSPGLAAYNEQFFGPGTRLTVL.

The chain links TRBV5-4 to TRBJ1-4; D possibly corresponds to TRBD1 (6 bases). V shed 5 bases and J shed 0 bases, with 11 bases lying between them. The CDR3 spans 15 residues. Germline V gene lookup returns CDR1 SGHNT and CDR2 YYREEE (reference sequence). The CDR3 DNA reads TGTGCCAGCAGGAGGGACATCGCAACTAATGAAAAACTGTTTTTT. Its translation is CASRRDIATNEKLFF.

J is TRBJ2-7 and V is TRBV7-9; 9 positions match TRBD1. The CDR3 totals 15 residues. V was clipped by 5 bases and J by 6 bases; unmatched bases: 11. Per germline, CDR1 SEHNR and CDR2 FQNEAQ (reference sequence). The CDR3 protein is CASSQRGTGMSEQYF. The DNA of the CDR3 is TGTGCCAGCAGCCAGCGCGGGACAGGGATGTCCGAGCAGTACTTC.

As DNA, the CDR3 is TGCGCCAGCAGGGACACAGTCTCCTATAATTCACCCCTCCACTTT. Residues: CASRDTVSYNSPLHF. V is TRBV4-1 and J is TRBJ1-6; D might be TRBD1 (5 bases). This CDR3 has 15 residues. CDR1 is MGHRA, CDR2 YSYEKL, per germline. V was trimmed by 6 bases and J by 0 bases, leaving 9 bases between them.

This chain uses TRBV27 with TRBJ2-7; TRBD1 matches at 8 bases. V was clipped by 6 bases and J by 3 bases; unmatched bases: 7. This CDR3 region has 14 residues. Germline-derived CDR1 and CDR2 are MNHEY and SMNVEV (reference sequence). The CDR3 DNA reads TGTGCCAGCAGCCCGACAGGGGCCATCTACGAGCAGTACTTC. Translation: CASSPTGAIYEQYF.

The rearrangement uses TRBV5-1 and TRBJ2-2, with 7 bases matching TRBD2. This CDR3 spans 16 amino acids. After removal of 2 bases from V and 6 bases from J, the junction contained 10 bases not matched to a gene. CDR1 is SGHRS, CDR2 YFSETQ, per germline. The CDR3 is CASSFQRDLSAGELFF. CDR3 in DNA: TGCGCCAGCAGCTTTCAGCGGGACCTCTCCGCCGGGGAGCTGTTTTTT.

The gene calls are TRBV30 and TRBJ1-1, with 8 bases identical to TRBD1. The germline CDR1 and CDR2 sequences are GTSNPN and SVGIG (reference sequence). The CDR3 length is 14 residues. J gave up 4 bases and V 3 bases, and 7 bases lay outside the gene matches. CDR3 DNA sequence: TGTGCCTGGAGACTGCTGGACAGGGCCACTGAAGCTTTCTTT. Protein sequence: CAWRLLDRATEAFF.

The chain employs TRBV19 and TRBJ2-3; TRBD1 agrees at 8 bases. The CDR3 sequence is 14 residues long. The germline gives CDR1 LNHDA, CDR2 SQIVND (reference sequence). V lost 8 bases to trimming and J lost 4 bases; unmatched junction nucleotides: 8. DNA of the CDR3: TGTGCCAGTCTGGCAGGGGGCAGCTCAGATACGCAGTATTTT. It is translated as CASLAGGSSDTQYF.

This clone has only a few counts. The rearrangement links TRBV22-1 to TRBJ1-2; the D call in the table, TRBD1, was not verified against the DNA. TRBV22-1 is a documented pseudogene. The CDR3 length is 18 residues. The CDR3 bases are TGTCCTGGGACCCAGATTTCCAAGAAACTCAGGGATGGCTATGGCTACACCTTC. This sequence encodes CPGTQISKKLRDGYGYTF.

The CDR3 DNA reads as TGTGCCAGCACCCCCGGAGACGATCAGCCCCAGCATTTT. This codes for CASTPGDDQPQHF. The V gene is TRBV7-9, the J gene TRBJ1-5; D unclear. Germline CDR1 reads SEHNR; CDR2 reads FQNEAQ (reference sequence). The V end was cut by 7 bases, the J end by 5 bases, with 12 bases between. This CDR3 comprises 13 residues.

The chain links TRBV27 to TRBJ1-1; 7 bases line up with TRBD1. This CDR3 has 13 residues. Trimming cost V 4 bases and J 2 bases; bases outside gene matches: 1. CDR1 and CDR2 (germline): MNHEY, SMNVEV (reference sequence). CDR3 amino acids: CASSWDRNTEAFF. The CDR3 nucleotides are TGTGCCAGCAGTTGGGACAGAAACACTGAAGCTTTCTTT.

This clone has a handful of counts. V and J are TRBV2 and TRBJ2-1; 9 bases line up with TRBD2. The germline V gene has CDR1 SNHLY and CDR2 FYNNEI. The CDR3 runs 16 residues. V was clipped by 5 bases and J by 2 bases; unmatched bases: 7. The CDR3 nucleotides read TGTGCCAGCAGTCCTAGTAGCGGGAGAGCCTACAATGAGCAGTTCTTC. Protein sequence: CASSPSSGRAYNEQFF.

This clone was counted between two and nine times. The J gene is TRBJ2-2, the V gene TRBV10-3; possibly TRBD1 for D (5 bases). V was trimmed by 4 bases and J by 2 bases, leaving 11 bases between them. The CDR3 sequence is 15 residues long. Germline CDR1 and CDR2: ENHRY and SYGVKD. The CDR3 is CAISVTGRNTGELFF. CDR3 bases: TGTGCCATCAGTGTAACAGGTCGAAACACCGGGGAGCTGTTTTTT.

This clone has just a few counts. The chain has TRBV29-1 and TRBJ2-3; TRBD2 aligns across 11 bases. Germline V gene lookup returns CDR1 SQVTM and CDR2 ANQGSEA. V gave up 3 bases and J gave up 3 bases; unmatched junction bases: 2. The CDR3 sequence is 14 residues long. The DNA of the CDR3 is TGCAGCGTTGATCTAGCGGGGGGTACAGATACGCAGTATTTT. Encoded protein: CSVDLAGGTDTQYF.

This chain links TRBV28 with TRBJ1-1; maybe TRBD1 (5 bases). The germline V and J ends were trimmed by 7 bases and 11 bases, with 17 bases remaining between them. This CDR3 spans 12 amino acids. Germline V gene lookup returns CDR1 MDHEN and CDR2 SYDVKM. The CDR3 DNA sequence: TGTGCCAGCACCGATACGCAGGGATTTGCTTTCTTT. The encoded protein is CASTDTQGFAFF.

The chain recombines TRBV27 with TRBJ2-7; weak D call: TRBD2 (5 bases). Germline V gene data show CDR1 as MNHEY and CDR2 as SMNVEV (reference sequence). Deletions cut 6 bases from V and 3 bases from J, with 12 bases between. The CDR3 is 13 amino acids. The CDR3 is CASSLGSLYEQYF. The CDR3 DNA follows: TGTGCCAGCAGCCTGGGGAGCCTCTACGAGCAGTACTTC.

The sample holds one count of this clone. This sequence joins TRBV6-1 and TRBJ1-2; 7 nucleotides match TRBD1. This CDR3 region has 12 residues. J was trimmed by 4 bases and V by 10 bases; bases with no gene match: 6. Germline-derived CDR1 and CDR2 are MNHNS and SASEGT. CDR3 in DNA: TGTGCCATCCGGGACAGTACCTATGGCTACACCTTC. Amino acids: CAIRDSTYGYTF.

This rearrangement joins TRBV10-3 to TRBJ2-1; TRBD2 matches at 11 bases. V shed 3 bases and J 8 bases; nucleotides not matched to a gene: 15. This CDR3 region has 18 residues. Per germline, CDR1 ENHRY and CDR2 SYGVKD. The CDR3 is CAISEASGRRPLLYEQFF. In nucleotides, the CDR3 is TGTGCCATCAGTGAAGCTAGCGGGAGGCGCCCATTATTATATGAGCAGTTCTTC.